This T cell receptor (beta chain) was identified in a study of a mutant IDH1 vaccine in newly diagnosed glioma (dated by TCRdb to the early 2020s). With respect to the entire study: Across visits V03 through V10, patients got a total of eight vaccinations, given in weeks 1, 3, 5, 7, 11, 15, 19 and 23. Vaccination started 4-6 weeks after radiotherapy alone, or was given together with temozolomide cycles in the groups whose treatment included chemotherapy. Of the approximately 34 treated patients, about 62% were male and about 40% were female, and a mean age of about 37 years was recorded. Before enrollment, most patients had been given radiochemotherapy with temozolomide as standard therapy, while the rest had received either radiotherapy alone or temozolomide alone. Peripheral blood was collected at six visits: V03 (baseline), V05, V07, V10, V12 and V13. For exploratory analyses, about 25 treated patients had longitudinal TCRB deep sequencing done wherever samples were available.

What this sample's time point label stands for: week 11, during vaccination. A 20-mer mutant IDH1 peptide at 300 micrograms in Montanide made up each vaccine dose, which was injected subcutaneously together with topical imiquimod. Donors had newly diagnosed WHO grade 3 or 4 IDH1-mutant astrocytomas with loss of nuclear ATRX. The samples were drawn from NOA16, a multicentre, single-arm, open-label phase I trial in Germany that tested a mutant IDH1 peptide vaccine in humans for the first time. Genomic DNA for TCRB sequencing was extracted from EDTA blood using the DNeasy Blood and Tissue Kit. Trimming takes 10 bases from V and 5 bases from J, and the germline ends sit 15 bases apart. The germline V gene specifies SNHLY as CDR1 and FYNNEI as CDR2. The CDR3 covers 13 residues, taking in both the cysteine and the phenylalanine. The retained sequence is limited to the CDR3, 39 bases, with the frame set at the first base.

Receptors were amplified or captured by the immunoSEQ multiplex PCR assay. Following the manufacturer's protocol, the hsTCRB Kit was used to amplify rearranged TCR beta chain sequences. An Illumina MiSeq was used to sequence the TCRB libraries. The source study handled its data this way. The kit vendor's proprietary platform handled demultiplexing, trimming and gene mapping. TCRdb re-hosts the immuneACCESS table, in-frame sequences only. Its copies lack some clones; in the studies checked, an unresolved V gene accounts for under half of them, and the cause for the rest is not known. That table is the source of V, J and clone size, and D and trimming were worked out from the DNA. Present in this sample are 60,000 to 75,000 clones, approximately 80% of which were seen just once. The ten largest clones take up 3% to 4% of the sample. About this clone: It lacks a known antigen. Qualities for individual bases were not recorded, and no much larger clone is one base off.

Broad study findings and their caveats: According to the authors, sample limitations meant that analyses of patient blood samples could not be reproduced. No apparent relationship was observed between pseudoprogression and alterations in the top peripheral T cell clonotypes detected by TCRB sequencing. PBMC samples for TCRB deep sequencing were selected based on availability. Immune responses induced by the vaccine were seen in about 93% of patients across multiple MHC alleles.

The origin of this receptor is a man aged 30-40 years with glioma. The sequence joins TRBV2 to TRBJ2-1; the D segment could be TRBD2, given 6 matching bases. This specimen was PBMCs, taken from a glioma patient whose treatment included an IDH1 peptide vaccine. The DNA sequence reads TGTGCCACCCCCGGCGGGAAAGACAATGAGCAGTTCTTC. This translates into CATPGGKDNEQFF. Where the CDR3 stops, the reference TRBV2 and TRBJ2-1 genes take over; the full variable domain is EPEVTQTPSHQVTQMGQEVILRCVPISNHLYFYWYRQILGQKVEFLVSFYNNEISEKSEIFDDQFSVERPDGSNFTLKIRSTKLEDSAMYFCATPGGKDNEQFFGPGTRLTVL.